The entry below gives a single T cell receptor beta chain sequence along with its context. V was trimmed by 3 bases and J by 5 bases, leaving 8 bases between them. This CDR3 spans 13 amino acids. Per the germline V gene, CDR1 is KGHDR and CDR2 is SFDVKD. TCRdb independently ran MiXCR on the 5' RACE reads; one entry per CDR3 protein. The sample contains about 530,000 distinct CDR3 sequences, nearly 15% of which appear only once. The data were obtained in a study of identical twins. The data also belong to a second study, concerning yellow fever vaccine responses in identical twins.

This sequence originates from a woman aged 18-29 years in good health. The chain has TRBV24-1 and TRBJ2-3, with D uncertain. Sequenced input: CD4+ T cells sorted from blood. Here the CDR3 DNA reads TGTGCCACCAGTGATCAATTCTTAGATACGCAGTATTTT. Encoded protein: CATSDQFLDTQYF.